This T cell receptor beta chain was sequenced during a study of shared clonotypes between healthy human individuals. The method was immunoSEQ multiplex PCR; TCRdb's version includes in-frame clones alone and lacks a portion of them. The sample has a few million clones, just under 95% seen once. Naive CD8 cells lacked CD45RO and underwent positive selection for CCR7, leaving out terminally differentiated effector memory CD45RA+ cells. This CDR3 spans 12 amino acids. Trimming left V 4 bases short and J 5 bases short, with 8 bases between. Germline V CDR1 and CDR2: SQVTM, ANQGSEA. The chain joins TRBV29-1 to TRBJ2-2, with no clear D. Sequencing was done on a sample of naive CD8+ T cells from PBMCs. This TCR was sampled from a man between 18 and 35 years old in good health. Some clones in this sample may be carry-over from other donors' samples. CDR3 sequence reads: CSVALWTGELFF. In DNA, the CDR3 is TGCAGCGTTGCCCTTTGGACCGGGGAGCTGTTTTTT.